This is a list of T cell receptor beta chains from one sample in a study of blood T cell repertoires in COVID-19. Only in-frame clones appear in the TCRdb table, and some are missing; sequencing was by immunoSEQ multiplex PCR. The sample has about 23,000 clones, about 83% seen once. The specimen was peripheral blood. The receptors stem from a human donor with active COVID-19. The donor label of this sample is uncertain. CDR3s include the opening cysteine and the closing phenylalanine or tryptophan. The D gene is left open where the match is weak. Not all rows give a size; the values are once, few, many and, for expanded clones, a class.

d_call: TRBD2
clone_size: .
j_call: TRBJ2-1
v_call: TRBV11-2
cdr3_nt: TGTGCCAGCAGCTTGTTGGCGGGAGGGTATGGTGAGCAGTTCTTC
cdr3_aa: CASSLLAGGYGEQFF

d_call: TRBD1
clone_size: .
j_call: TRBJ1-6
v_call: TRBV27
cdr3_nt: TGTGCCAGCAGTAAGCGGGACAGGGGAAATAATTCACCCCTCCACTTT
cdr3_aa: CASSKRDRGNNSPLHF

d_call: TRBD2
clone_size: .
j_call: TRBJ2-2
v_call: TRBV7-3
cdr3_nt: TGTGCCAGCAGCTTAATCCCCTCCCGGGGACTAGCCGAGGCCGGGGAGCTGTTTTTT
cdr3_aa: CASSLIPSRGLAEAGELFF

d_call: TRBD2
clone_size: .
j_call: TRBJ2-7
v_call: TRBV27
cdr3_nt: TGTGCCAGCAGTTCCGCAGCGGGAGGGTCACCATTCGAGCAGTACTTC
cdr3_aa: CASSSAAGGSPFEQYF

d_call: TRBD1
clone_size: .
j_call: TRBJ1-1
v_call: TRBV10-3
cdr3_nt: TGTGCCATCAGTGGAGCCCGGGACAGGGATAGGACTGAAGCTTTCTTT
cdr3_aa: CAISGARDRDRTEAFF

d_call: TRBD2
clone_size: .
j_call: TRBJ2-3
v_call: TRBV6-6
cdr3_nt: TGTGCCAGCAGTGATAGCGGGAACGCAGATACGCAGTATTTT
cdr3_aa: CASSDSGNADTQYF

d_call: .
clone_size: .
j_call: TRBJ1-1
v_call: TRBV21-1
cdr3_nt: TGTGCCAGCAGCAGCTTCAGGTCTCGGAACACTGAAGCTTTCTTT
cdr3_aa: CASSSFRSRNTEAFF

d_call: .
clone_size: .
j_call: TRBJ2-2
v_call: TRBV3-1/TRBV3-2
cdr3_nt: TGTGCCAGCAGCCAAGGAGGCCCCTACACCGGGGAGCTGTTTTTT
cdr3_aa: CASSQGGPYTGELFF

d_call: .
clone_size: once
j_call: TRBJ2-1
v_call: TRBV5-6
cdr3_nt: TGTGCCAGCAGCTTGCGGGTAATGTGGGAGTTCAATGAGCAGTTCTTC
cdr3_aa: CASSLRVMWEFNEQFF

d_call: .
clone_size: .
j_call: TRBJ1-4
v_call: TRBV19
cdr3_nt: TGTGCCAGTAGTCGGACAGCCACTAATGAAAAACTGTTTTTT
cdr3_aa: CASSRTATNEKLFF

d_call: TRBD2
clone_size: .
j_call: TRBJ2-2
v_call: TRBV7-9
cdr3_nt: TGTGCCAGCAGCCCGCCGGGAGGGACGGGGGAGCTGTTTTTT
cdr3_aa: CASSPPGGTGELFF

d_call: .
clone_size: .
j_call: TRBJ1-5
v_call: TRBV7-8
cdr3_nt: TGTGCCAGCAGCAAAGACCAGGTACAGCCCCAGCATTTT
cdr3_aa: CASSKDQVQPQHF

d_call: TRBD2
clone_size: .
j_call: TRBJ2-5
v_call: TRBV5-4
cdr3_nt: TGTGCCAGCAGCTTTGGGGGACTAGCGGGGCAAGAGACCCAGTACTTC
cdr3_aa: CASSFGGLAGQETQYF

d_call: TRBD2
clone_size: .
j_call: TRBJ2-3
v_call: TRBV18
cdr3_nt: TGTGCCAGCTCACCACCGCGGACTAGAATGGGAGATACGCAGTATTTT
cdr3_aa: CASSPPRTRMGDTQYF

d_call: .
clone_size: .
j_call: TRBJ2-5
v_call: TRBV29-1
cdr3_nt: TGCAGCGTTTCTACTACTTGGGAGACCCAGTACTTC
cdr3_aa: CSVSTTWETQYF

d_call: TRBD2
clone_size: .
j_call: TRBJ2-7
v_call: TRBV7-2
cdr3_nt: TGTGCCAGCAGCTCCCGGCTCACTAGCGGATTGAGCTCCTACGAGCAGTACTTC
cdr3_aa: CASSSRLTSGLSSYEQYF

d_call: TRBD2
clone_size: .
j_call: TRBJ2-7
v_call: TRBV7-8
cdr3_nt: TGTGCCAGCAGCTTTAAAGTAGCGGGGTCCTCCTACGAGCAGTACTTC
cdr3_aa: CASSFKVAGSSYEQYF

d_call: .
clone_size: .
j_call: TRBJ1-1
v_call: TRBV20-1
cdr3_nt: TGCAGTGCTAGGGACAGCCCGAAAGCTTTCTTT
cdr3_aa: CSARDSPKAFF

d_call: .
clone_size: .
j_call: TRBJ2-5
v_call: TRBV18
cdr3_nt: TGTGCCAGCTCACCCCCGGCGGGCCCAGAGACCCAGTACTTC
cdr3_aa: CASSPPAGPETQYF

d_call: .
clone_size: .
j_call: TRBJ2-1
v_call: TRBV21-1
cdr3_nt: TGTGCCAGCAGCAACCGTAGACTAGCGGGAGCTGAGACTTACAATGAGCAGTTCTTC
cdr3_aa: CASSNRRLAGAETYNEQFF

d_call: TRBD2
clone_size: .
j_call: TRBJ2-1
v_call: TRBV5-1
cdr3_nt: TGCGCCAGCAGCTTGGCGCTAGCGGGGTTAAATGAGCAGTTCTTC
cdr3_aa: CASSLALAGLNEQFF

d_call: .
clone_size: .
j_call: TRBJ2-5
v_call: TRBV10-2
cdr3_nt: TGCGCCAGCACCACCTGGGTGGGTCAGGGTCAAGAGACCCAGTACTTC
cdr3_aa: CASTTWVGQGQETQYF

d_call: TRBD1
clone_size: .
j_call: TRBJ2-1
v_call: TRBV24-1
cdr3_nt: TGTGCCACCAGTGATGGACAGGGGGAGAGGGATGAGCAGTTCTTC
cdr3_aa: CATSDGQGERDEQFF

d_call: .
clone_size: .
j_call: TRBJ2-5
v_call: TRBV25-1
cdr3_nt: TGTGCCAGCACCGAAACAGGGAGGGTCGGGGCCCAGTACTTC
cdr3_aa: CASTETGRVGAQYF

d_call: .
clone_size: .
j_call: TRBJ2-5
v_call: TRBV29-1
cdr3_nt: TGCAGCGCCCGGGCAGGGTCCCAAGAGACCCAGTACTTC
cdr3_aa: CSARAGSQETQYF

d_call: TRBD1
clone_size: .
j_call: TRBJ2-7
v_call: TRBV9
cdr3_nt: TGTGCCAGCAGCAGGGACAGCTACTACGAGCAGTACTTC
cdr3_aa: CASSRDSYYEQYF

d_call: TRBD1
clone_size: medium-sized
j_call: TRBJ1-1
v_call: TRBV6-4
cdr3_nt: TGTGCCAGCAGTCGGACAGGGAACACTGAAGCTTTCTTT
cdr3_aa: CASSRTGNTEAFF

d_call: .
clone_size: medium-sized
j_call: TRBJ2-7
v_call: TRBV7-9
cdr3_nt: TGTGCCAGCAGTGAGGGCCCGCTAGAGCAGTACTTC
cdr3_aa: CASSEGPLEQYF

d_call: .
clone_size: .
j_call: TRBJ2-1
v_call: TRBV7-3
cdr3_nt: TGTGCCAGCAGCTTGGGAGGGGGAGAGCAGTTCTTC
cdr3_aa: CASSLGGGEQFF

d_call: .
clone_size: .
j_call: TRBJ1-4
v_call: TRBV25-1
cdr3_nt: TGTGCCAGCAGATTAAATGAAAAACTGTTTTTT
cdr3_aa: CASRLNEKLFF

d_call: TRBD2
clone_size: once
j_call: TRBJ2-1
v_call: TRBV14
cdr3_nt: TGTGCCAGCAGCCCCCGCCCAAGACTAGCCGGGCGGTCCAACAATGAGCAGTTCTTC
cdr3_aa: CASSPRPRLAGRSNNEQFF

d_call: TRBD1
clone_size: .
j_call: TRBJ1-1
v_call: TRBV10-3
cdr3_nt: TGTGCCATCTTAACAGGGGCGGATGAAGCTTTCTTT
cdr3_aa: CAILTGADEAFF

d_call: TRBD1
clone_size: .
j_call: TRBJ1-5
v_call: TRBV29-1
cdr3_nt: TGCAGCGCGTTGGATTCCGGGACAGGCAATCAGCCCCAGCATTTT
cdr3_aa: CSALDSGTGNQPQHF

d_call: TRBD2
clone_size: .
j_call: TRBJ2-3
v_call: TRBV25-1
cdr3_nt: TGTGCCAGCAGTGAAGGCGCGGGGGGTTACACAGATACGCAGTATTTT
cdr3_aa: CASSEGAGGYTDTQYF

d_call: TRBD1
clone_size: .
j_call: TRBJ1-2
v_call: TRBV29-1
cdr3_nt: TGCAGCGTTGGGGGCAGGGGGGATTATGGCTACACCTTC
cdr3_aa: CSVGGRGDYGYTF

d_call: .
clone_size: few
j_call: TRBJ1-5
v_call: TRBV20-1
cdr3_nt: TGCAGTGCTAGTGGGGGCGCAGAGCAGCCCCAGCATTTT
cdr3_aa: CSASGGAEQPQHF

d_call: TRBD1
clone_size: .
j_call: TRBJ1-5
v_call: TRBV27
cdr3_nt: TGTGCCAGCAGTTTAAAGGTCCAGGGGGCCGCTCAGCCCCAGCATTTT
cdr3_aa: CASSLKVQGAAQPQHF

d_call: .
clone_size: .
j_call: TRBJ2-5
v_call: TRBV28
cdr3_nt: TGTGCCAGCAGTTTAACGGGGTTTTTGTACGTAGGAGAGACCCAGTACTTC
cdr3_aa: CASSLTGFLYVGETQYF

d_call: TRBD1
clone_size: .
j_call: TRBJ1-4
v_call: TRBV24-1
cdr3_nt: TGTGCCACCTCATGGCCCAGGGACAGGGGCTTAGAAGAAAAACTGTTTTTT
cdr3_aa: CATSWPRDRGLEEKLFF

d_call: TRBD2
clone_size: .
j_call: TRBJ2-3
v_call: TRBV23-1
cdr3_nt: TGCGCCAGCAGTCAATTCCCTAAACGGGAGGGCCTACATACGCAGTATTTT
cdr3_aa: CASSQFPKREGLHTQYF

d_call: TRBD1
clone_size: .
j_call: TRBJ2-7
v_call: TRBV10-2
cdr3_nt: TGCGCCAGCGGGAGACAGGGGTACGAGCAGTACTTC
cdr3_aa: CASGRQGYEQYF

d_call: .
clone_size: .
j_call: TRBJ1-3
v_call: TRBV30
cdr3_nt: TGTGCCTGGAGTCTCCGGCGGTCCCAGGGGTTTGGAAACACCATATATTTT
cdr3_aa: CAWSLRRSQGFGNTIYF

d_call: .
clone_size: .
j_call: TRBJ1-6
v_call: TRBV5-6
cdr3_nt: TGTGCCAGCAGCTTGGGTCAGCAGGGCTATTCACCCCTCCACTTT
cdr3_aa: CASSLGQQGYSPLHF

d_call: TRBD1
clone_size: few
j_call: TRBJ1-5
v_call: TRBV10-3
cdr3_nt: TGTGCCATCAGTGACTTGGGACAGGGGCATCAGCCCCAGCATTTT
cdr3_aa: CAISDLGQGHQPQHF

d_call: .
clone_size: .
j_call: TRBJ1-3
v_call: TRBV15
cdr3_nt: TGTGCCACCAGCAGAGACTTTAACTCTGGAAACACCATATATTTT
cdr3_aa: CATSRDFNSGNTIYF

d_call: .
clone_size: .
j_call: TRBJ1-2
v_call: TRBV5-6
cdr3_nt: TGTGCCAGCACCCTTTCTCAGGGGAACTATGGCTACACCTTC
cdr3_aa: CASTLSQGNYGYTF

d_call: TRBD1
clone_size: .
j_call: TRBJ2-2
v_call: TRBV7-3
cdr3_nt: TGTGCCAGCAGCTTAACCTTGGACAGGGCTCGGACCGGGGAGCTGTTTTTT
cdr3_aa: CASSLTLDRARTGELFF

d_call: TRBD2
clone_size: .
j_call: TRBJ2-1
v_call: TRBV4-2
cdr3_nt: TGTGCCAGCAGCCAAGATAGAGGACTAGCCGGTCTCGAGCAGTTCTTC
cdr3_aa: CASSQDRGLAGLEQFF

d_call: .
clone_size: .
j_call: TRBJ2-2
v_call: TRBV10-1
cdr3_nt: TGCGCCAGCAGTGAAACGGTTGGCACCGGGGAGCTGTTTTTT
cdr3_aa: CASSETVGTGELFF

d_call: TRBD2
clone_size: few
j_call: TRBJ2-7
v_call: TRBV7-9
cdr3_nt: TGTGCCAGCAGCTTAGCCCTCGGGACTAGCGGGAGGCTGGGGGGCGAGCAGTACTTC
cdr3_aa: CASSLALGTSGRLGGEQYF

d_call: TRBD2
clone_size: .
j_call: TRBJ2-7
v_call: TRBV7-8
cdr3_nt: TGTGCCAGCTACCGGGGGTCGGGACTAGCTGTATACGAGCAGTACTTC
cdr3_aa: CASYRGSGLAVYEQYF

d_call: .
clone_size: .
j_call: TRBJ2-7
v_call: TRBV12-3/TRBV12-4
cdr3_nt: TGTGCCAGCAGCCCCGACTTAACCTACGAGCAGTACTTC
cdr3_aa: CASSPDLTYEQYF

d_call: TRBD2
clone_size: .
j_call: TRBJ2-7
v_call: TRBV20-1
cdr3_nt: TGCAGTGCTAGTGATGTTACTAGCGGCTACGAGCAGTACTTC
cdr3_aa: CSASDVTSGYEQYF